The 24 T cell receptor beta chains listed next were all sequenced from one sample in a study of blood T cells in healthy people across ages (dated by TCRdb to about 2015). The method behind the library was 5' RACE. The data were produced on an Illumina HiSeq 2500. A second PCR of about 7 to 12 cycles was run with a J-beta primer mix and a sample-barcoded 5' primer. TCRdb reprocessing: public reads trimmed at Q25 with fastp, clones called with MiXCR, in-frame beta chains kept. Each entry is one CDR3 protein sequence, shown with its most common DNA and genes. This sample holds about 1.4 million distinct CDR3 sequences; almost 60% were observed only once. About 6.3% of the sample belongs to the ten largest clones. The sequencing input was blood. The receptors here all came from a young man in good health.

The chain recombines TRBV3-1 with TRBJ2-1, with D hard to call. CDR3 length: 13 residues. The germline CDR1 and CDR2 sequences are LGHDT and YNNKEL (reference sequence). The V gene lost 1 base and the J gene lost 7 bases, with 8 bases spanning the gap. In DNA form, the CDR3 reads TGTGCCAGCAGCCAAGCCGCAGTAAATGAGCAGTTCTTC. Translated, it gives CASSQAAVNEQFF.

About this clonotype itself: One end of the junction does not line up with germline, which may come from a read error. This chain joins TRBV6-1 and TRBJ1-5, with D perhaps TRBD1 (5 bases). The CDR3 length is 13 residues. Germline CDR1 and CDR2: MNHNS and SASEGT. The CDR3 DNA reads TGTGCCAGCGGTGAGGGAGCCGGGACGCCCCAGCATTTT. Residues: CASGEGAGTPQHF.

This clonotype was observed once. The V gene is TRBV6-5, the J gene TRBJ1-2; unclear D gene. There are 14 residues in the CDR3. The germline CDR1 and CDR2 sequences are MNHEY and SVGAGI. V lost 0 bases, J lost 4 bases, and 9 bases lay in between. The CDR3 DNA follows: TGTGCCAGCAGTTACTCGGGGAGTACCTATGGCTACACCTTC. It specifies CASSYSGSTYGYTF.

The genes are TRBV20-1 and TRBJ2-1; 10 bases are shared with TRBD2. This CDR3 region has 14 residues. Unmatched junction bases numbered 3, after V lost 7 bases and J lost 0 bases. CDR1 DFQATT and CDR2 SNEGSKA come from the germline V gene (reference sequence). For the CDR3, the DNA is TGCAGTGTGCGACTAGCGGGCTCCTACAATGAGCAGTTCTTC. It specifies CSVRLAGSYNEQFF.

The chain uses TRBV3-1 and TRBJ2-3; D is perhaps TRBD1 (5 bases). Germline V gene sequence: CDR1 LGHDT, CDR2 YNNKEL (reference sequence). The length of the CDR3 is 14 residues. The V and J ends lost 5 bases and 0 bases respectively, with 9 bases between them. CDR3 DNA sequence: TGTGCCAGCAGCTCACGACAGAGCACAGATACGCAGTATTTT. It is translated as CASSSRQSTDTQYF.

About this clonotype: The junction departs from the called germline gene at one end, perhaps through a read error. The gene calls are TRBV6-5 and TRBJ1-1; 7 nucleotides agree with TRBD1. The CDR3 has 15 residues. Germline loops: CDR1 MNHEY, CDR2 SVGAGI. CDR3 sequence: CARRRRRTGNTEAFF. CDR3 nucleotide sequence: TGTGCCCGCAGACGACGTCGGACAGGGAACACTGAAGCTTTCTTT.

The CDR3 DNA follows: TGCGCCAGTATGAGGGACAGGGCAAGAAATGAGCAGTTCTTC. Protein product: CASMRDRARNEQFF. The chain carries TRBV5-1 and TRBJ2-1, with 9 bases lining up with TRBD1. The V segment lost 8 bases and the J segment 7 bases; nucleotides outside the gene matches: 10. The CDR3 length is 14 residues. Germline V gene sequence: CDR1 SGHRS, CDR2 YFSETQ.

This sequence joins TRBV28 and TRBJ2-5, with D perhaps matching TRBD1 or TRBD2 (5 bases each). Germline V lookup: CDR1 MDHEN, CDR2 SYDVKM. Trimming took 6 bases from V and 2 from J, leaving 10 bases between them. The CDR3 contains 13 residues. The CDR3 loop reads CASSGANQETQYF. CDR3 sequence (DNA): TGTGCCAGCAGCGGGGCTAATCAAGAGACCCAGTACTTC.

The genes are TRBV7-2 and TRBJ2-2; 10 bases fit TRBD2. Trimming removed 2 bases from V and 4 bases from J; junction bases left unmatched: 7. Germline CDR1 SGHTA, CDR2 FQGNSA. The CDR3 runs 17 residues. DNA for the CDR3: TGTGCCAGCAGCTTAATTGCGCTAGCGGGAGTCACCGGGGAGCTGTTTTTT. Encoded protein: CASSLIALAGVTGELFF.

There are many counts of this clonotype. V usage is TRBV27 and J usage is TRBJ2-5; no reliable D call. V was clipped by 5 bases and J by 5 bases, with 6 bases between them. The CDR3 runs to 11 residues. From germline, CDR1 is MNHEY and CDR2 SMNVEV (reference sequence). The DNA of the CDR3 is TGTGCCAGCAGTCACGGGGAGACCCAGTACTTC. This codes for CASSHGETQYF.

Only a few counts were recorded for this clonotype. The V gene is TRBV6-5, the J gene TRBJ2-7, with 14 nucleotides matching TRBD2. The DNA matches TRBJ2-5 better at its end, which makes the J call doubtful. There are 15 residues in the CDR3. Germline-derived CDR1 and CDR2 are MNHEY and SVGAGI. The CDR3 reads CASSPTSGGALTQYF. Here the CDR3 DNA reads TGTGCCAGCAGTCCGACTAGCGGGGGGGCATTGACCCAGTACTTC.

The chain uses TRBV6-5 and TRBJ2-1; 9 positions agree with TRBD2. V shed 0 bases and J 9 bases; nucleotides not matched to a gene: 6. The CDR3 covers 15 residues. CDR1 and CDR2 from the germline V gene are MNHEY and SVGAGI. CDR3 sequence: CASSYSLAGLSEQFF. The CDR3, as DNA: TGTGCCAGCAGTTACTCGCTAGCGGGACTCAGTGAGCAGTTCTTC.

The J gene is TRBJ2-6, the V gene TRBV27; D not resolved. This CDR3 is built from 14 residues. The V end lost 8 bases, the J end lost 2 bases, and 10 bases lay between the germline ends. Germline lookup yields CDR1 MNHEY and CDR2 SMNVEV (reference sequence). CDR3 DNA sequence: TGTGCCAGCGGGCGTAAGGCTGGGGCCAACGTCCTGACTTTC. Its translation is CASGRKAGANVLTF.

The chain combines TRBV7-2 with TRBJ1-1; tentatively, D is TRBD1 (5 bases). V dropped 1 base and J dropped 4 bases, with 13 bases sitting between them. CDR3 size: 15 residues. Per germline, CDR1 SGHTA and CDR2 FQGNSA. CDR3 sequence: CASSLVGDRGTEAFF. The CDR3 DNA is TGTGCCAGCAGCTTAGTCGGGGACCGTGGCACTGAAGCTTTCTTT.

This clonotype was counted only a few times. The chain carries TRBV12-3 or TRBV12-4 and TRBJ2-4; the D gene is possibly TRBD2 (6 bases). The CDR3 contains 15 residues. V lost 7 bases and J 0 bases, leaving 13 bases between the germline ends. DNA of the CDR3: TGTGCCAGCAATACGGGGGAACTAGCCAAAAACATTCAGTACTTC. It yields the protein CASNTGELAKNIQYF.

This clonotype was observed a handful of times. This chain uses TRBV13 with TRBJ1-6, with TRBD1 matching 9 bases. V was pared by 5 bases and J by 12 bases, with 8 bases of the junction left unmatched. This CDR3 is built from 14 residues. Germline-derived CDR1 and CDR2 are PRHDT and FYEKMQ (reference sequence). CDR3 loop: CASSPGTGLIPLHF. In DNA form, the CDR3 reads TGTGCCAGCAGCCCCGGGACAGGGCTAATACCCCTCCACTTT.

The chain couples TRBV6-2 or TRBV6-3 to TRBJ2-5; TRBD1 might be the D (5 bases). The end of the DNA aligns better with TRBJ2-7, so the J call may be wrong. The CDR3 is made up of 14 amino acids. The germline CDR1 and CDR2 sequences are MNHEY and SVGEGT. CDR3 in amino acids: CASSQQGIRNEQYF. The CDR3 region has the DNA TGTGCCAGCAGTCAGCAGGGAATTAGGAACGAGCAGTACTTC.

This clonotype was counted a few times. This chain links TRBV4-1 with TRBJ2-7; TRBD2 aligns across 7 bases. Looked up from germline, CDR1 is MGHRA and CDR2 is YSYEKL. The CDR3 has 16 residues. Unmatched junction bases numbered 16, after V lost 5 bases and J lost 6 bases. The CDR3 reads CASSGGTETSLFEQYF. CDR3 nucleotides: TGCGCCAGCAGCGGAGGGACCGAGACTAGCCTCTTCGAGCAGTACTTC.

This clonotype was picked up a small number of times. The rearrangement links TRBV20-1 to TRBJ2-3, with D possibly matching TRBD2 (5 bases). The V gene's germline CDR1 is DFQATT and CDR2 SNEGSKA (reference sequence). V was pared by 0 bases and J by 0 bases, with 16 bases between. The CDR3 runs 17 residues. This CDR3 is CSARDWRTDASTDTQYF. As DNA, the CDR3 is TGCAGTGCTAGAGATTGGAGGACTGATGCTAGCACAGATACGCAGTATTTT.

The chain carries TRBV20-1 and TRBJ1-2; no clear D. The germline V gene has CDR1 DFQATT and CDR2 SNEGSKA (reference sequence). V was pared by 5 bases and J by 3 bases, with 13 bases between. The CDR3 is 13 amino acids. The CDR3 is CSAVPQPHYGYTF. CDR3 DNA: TGCAGTGCTGTGCCTCAACCCCACTATGGCTACACCTTC.

This sequence joins TRBV2 and TRBJ2-3; 8 bases fit TRBD2. CDR1 and CDR2 from the germline V gene are SNHLY and FYNNEI. This CDR3 has 16 amino acids. V shed 9 bases and J 4 bases; nucleotides not matched to a gene: 15. The CDR3 loop reads CASRSPGLDRSDTQYF. The CDR3 DNA reads TGTGCCAGTAGGAGTCCGGGACTAGACAGATCAGATACGCAGTATTTT.

This clonotype was seen a few times. This sequence joins TRBV5-1 and TRBJ2-7; 7 bases fit TRBD1. This CDR3 contains 12 residues. Germline assignment: CDR1 SGHRS and CDR2 YFSETQ. The junction had 4 bases not matched to a gene; V was cut back by 3 bases and J by 7 bases. The CDR3 nucleotides are TGCGCCAGCAGCTCGCAGGGGGTGGAGCAGTACTTC. Amino acids: CASSSQGVEQYF.

The rearrangement links TRBV7-9 to TRBJ2-3, with D tentatively TRBD1 (6 bases). CDR3 size: 16 residues. V lost 8 bases, J lost 2 bases, and 20 bases lay in between. Germline values: CDR1 SEHNR, CDR2 FQNEAQ (reference sequence). CDR3 bases: TGTGCCAGCGACCCCCCGGACAGAGGACCCACAGATACGCAGTATTTT. This sequence encodes CASDPPDRGPTDTQYF.

This chain joins TRBV24-1 and TRBJ2-5; 7 bases agree with TRBD1. J was trimmed by 7 bases and V by 0 bases; bases with no gene match: 10. Germline V gives CDR1 KGHDR, CDR2 SFDVKD. The CDR3 contains 16 residues. The CDR3 loop is CATSDLGDSPMGTQYF. CDR3 bases: TGTGCCACCAGTGATTTGGGGGACAGCCCCATGGGGACCCAGTACTTC.